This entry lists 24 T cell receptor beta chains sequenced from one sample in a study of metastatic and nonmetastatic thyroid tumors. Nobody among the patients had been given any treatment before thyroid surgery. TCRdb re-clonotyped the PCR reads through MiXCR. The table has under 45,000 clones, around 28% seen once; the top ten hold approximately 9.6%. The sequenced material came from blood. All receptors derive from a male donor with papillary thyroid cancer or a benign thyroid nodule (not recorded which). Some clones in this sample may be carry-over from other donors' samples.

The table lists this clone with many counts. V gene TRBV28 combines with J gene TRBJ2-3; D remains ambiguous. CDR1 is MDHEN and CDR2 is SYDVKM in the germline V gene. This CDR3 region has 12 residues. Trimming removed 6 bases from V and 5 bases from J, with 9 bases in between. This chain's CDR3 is CASSVLLDTQYF. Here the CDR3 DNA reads TGTGCCAGCAGCGTACTCTTAGATACGCAGTATTTT. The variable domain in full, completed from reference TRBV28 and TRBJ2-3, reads DVKVTQSSRYLVKRTGEKVFLECVQDMDHENMFWYRQDPGLGLRLIYFSYDVKMKEKGDIPEGYSVSREKKERFSLILESASTNQTSMYLCASSVLLDTQYFGPGTRLTVL.

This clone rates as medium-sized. In DNA form, the CDR3 reads TGCGCCAGCAGCCGGGGCTGGGGGGCTGGTGATGGCTACACCTTC. It codes for CASSRGWGAGDGYTF. This chain joins TRBV5-1 and TRBJ1-2; D might be TRBD1 (6 bases). Germline-derived CDR1 and CDR2 are SGHRS and YFSETQ. The V and J ends lost 4 bases and 6 bases respectively, with 19 bases between them. This CDR3 is built from 15 residues.

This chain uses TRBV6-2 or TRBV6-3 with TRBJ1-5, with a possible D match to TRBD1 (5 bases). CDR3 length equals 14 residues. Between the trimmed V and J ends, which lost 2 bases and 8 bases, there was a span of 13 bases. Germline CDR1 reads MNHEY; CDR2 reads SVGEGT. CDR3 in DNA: TGTGCCAGCAGTTACGGGGGGGAGAATAAGCCCCAGCATTTT. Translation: CASSYGGENKPQHF.

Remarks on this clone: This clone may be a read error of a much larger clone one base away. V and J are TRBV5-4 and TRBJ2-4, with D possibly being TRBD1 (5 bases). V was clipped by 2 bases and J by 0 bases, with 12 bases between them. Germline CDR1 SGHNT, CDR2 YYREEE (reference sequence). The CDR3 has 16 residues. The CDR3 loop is CASSFSTERAKNIQYF. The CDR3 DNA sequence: TGTGCCAGCAGCTTCTCGACAGAGAGAGCCAAAAACATTCAGTACTTC.

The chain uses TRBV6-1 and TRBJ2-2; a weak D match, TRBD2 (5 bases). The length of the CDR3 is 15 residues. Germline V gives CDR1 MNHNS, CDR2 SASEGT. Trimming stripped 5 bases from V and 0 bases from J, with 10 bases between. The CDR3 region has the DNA TGTGCCAGCAGTAGCACCGGGGCGAACACCGGGGAGCTGTTTTTT. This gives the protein CASSSTGANTGELFF.

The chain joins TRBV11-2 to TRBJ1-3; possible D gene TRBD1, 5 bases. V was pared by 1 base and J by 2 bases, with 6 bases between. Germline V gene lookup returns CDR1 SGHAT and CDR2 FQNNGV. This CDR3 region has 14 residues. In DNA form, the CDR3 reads TGTGCCAGCAGCTTAGGAGGGGCTGGAAACACCATATATTTT. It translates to CASSLGGAGNTIYF.

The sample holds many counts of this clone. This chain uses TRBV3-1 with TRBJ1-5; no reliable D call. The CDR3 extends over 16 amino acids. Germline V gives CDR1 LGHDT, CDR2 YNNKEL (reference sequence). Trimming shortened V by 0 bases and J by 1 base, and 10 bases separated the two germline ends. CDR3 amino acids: CASSQDLAVSNQPQHF. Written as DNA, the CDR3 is TGTGCCAGCAGCCAAGATCTAGCTGTAAGCAATCAGCCCCAGCATTTT.

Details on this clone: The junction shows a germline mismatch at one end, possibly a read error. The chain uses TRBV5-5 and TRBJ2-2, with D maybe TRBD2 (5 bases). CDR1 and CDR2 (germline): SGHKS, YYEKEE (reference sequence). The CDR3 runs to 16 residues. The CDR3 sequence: CASSTRASPNTGEPFF. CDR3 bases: TGTGCCAGCAGCACCAGAGCGTCTCCGAACACCGGGGAGCCGTTTTTT. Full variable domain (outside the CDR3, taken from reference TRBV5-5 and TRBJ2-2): DAGVTQSPTHLIKTRGQQVTLRCSPISGHKSVSWYQQVLGQGPQFIFQYYEKEERGRGNFPDRFSARQFPNYSSELNVNALLLGDSALYLCASSTRASPNTGEPFFGEGSRLTVL.

The CDR3 here is CSAIASLNEPQHF. The CDR3 nucleotides read TGCAGTGCTATAGCCAGCCTAAATGAGCCCCAGCATTTT. The chain recombines TRBV20-1 with TRBJ1-5; D is unclear. CDR3 length: 13 residues. CDR1 and CDR2 (germline): DFQATT, SNEGSKA (reference sequence). V lost 4 bases and J lost 8, with 15 bases in between.

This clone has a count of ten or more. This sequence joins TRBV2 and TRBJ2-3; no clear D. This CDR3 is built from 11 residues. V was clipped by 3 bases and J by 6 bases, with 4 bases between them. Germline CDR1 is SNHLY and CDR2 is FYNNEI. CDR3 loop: CASSDVDTQYF. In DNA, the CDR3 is TGTGCCAGCAGTGATGTGGATACGCAGTATTTT.

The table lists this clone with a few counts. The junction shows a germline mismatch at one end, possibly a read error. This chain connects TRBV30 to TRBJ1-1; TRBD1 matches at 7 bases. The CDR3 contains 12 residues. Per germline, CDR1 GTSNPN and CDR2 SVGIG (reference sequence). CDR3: CASQGVDTEDFF. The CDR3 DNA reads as TGTGCCTCTCAGGGGGTCGACACGGAAGATTTCTTT.

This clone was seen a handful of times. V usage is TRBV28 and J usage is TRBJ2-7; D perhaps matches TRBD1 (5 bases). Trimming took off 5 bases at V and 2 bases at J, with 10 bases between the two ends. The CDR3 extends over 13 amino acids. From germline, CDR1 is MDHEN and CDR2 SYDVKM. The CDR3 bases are TGTGCCAGCAGTCGGCGACAGACCTACGAGCAGTACTTC. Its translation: CASSRRQTYEQYF.

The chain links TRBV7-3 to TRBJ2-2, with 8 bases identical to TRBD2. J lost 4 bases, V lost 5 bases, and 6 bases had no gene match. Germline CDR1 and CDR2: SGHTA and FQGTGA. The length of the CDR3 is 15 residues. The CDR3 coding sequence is TGTGCCAGCAGCCCTGGGACTAGTGGCACCGGGGAGCTGTTTTTT. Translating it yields CASSPGTSGTGELFF.

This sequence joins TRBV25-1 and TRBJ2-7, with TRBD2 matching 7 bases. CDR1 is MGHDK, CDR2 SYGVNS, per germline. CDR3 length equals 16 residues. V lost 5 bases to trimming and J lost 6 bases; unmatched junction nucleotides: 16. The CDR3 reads CASSPPGLSGGSEQYF. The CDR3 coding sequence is TGTGCCAGCAGTCCACCGGGACTATCTGGAGGGAGCGAGCAGTACTTC.

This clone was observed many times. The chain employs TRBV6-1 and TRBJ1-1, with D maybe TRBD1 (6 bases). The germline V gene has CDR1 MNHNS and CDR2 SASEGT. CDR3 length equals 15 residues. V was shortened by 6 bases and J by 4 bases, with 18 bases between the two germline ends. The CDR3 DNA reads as TGTGCCAGCAGAGCCCAGGGGCCATGGGGCACTGAAGCTTTCTTT. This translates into CASRAQGPWGTEAFF.

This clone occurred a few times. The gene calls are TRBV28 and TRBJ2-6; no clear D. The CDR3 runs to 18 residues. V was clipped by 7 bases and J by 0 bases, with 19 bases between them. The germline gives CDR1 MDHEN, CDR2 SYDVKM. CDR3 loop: CASTPSHCGDSGANVLTF. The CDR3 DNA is TGTGCCAGCACCCCGTCACATTGTGGGGACTCTGGGGCCAACGTCCTGACTTTC. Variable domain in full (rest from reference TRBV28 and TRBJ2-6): DVKVTQSSRYLVKRTGEKVFLECVQDMDHENMFWYRQDPGLGLRLIYFSYDVKMKEKGDIPEGYSVSREKKERFSLILESASTNQTSMYLCASTPSHCGDSGANVLTFGAGSRLTVL.

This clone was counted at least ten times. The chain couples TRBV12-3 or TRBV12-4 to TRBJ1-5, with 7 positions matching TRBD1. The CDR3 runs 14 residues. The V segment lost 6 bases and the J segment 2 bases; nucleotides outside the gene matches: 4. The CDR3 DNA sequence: TGTGCCAGCAGCTACAGGGGCGGCAATCAGCCCCAGCATTTT. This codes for CASSYRGGNQPQHF.

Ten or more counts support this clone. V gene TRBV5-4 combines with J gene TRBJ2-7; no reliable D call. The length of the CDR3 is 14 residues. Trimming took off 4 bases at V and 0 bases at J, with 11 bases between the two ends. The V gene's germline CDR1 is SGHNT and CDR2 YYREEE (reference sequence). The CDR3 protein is CASSPPKPSYEQYF. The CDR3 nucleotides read TGTGCCAGCAGCCCGCCAAAACCCTCCTACGAGCAGTACTTC.

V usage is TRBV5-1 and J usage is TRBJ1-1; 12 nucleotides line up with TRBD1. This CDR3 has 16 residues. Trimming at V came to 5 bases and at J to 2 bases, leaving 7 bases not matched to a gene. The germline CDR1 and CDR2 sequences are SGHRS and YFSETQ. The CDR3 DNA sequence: TGCGCCAGCAGTTCCGCCGGGACAGGGGGCAACACTGAAGCTTTCTTT. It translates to CASSSAGTGGNTEAFF.

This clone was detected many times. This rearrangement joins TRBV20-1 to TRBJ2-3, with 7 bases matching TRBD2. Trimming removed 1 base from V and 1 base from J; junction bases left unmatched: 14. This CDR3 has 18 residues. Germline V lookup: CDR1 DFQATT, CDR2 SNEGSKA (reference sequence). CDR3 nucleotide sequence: TGCAGTGCTAGAGGCTTTCCCGGGGGGACCTACGGCACAGATACGCAGTATTTT. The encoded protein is CSARGFPGGTYGTDTQYF.

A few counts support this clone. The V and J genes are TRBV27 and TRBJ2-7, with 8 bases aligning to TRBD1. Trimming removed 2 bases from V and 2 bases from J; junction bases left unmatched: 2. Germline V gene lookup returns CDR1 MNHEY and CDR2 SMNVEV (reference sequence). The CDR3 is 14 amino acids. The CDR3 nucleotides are TGTGCCAGCAGTTTAGTGGGACAGGCCTACGAGCAGTACTTC. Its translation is CASSLVGQAYEQYF.

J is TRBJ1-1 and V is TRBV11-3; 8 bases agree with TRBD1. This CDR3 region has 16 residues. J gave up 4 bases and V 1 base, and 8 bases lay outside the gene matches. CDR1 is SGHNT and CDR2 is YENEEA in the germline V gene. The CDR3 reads CASSLVGTGLGTEAFF. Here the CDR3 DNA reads TGTGCCAGCAGCTTAGTCGGGACAGGATTAGGCACTGAAGCTTTCTTT.

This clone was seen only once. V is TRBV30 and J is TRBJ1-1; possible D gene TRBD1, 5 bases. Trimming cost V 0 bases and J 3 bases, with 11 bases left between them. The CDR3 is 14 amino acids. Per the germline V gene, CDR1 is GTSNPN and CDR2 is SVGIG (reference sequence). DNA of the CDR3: TGTGCCTGGAGTGTGCGGGGCTGGGACACTGAAGCTTTCTTT. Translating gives CAWSVRGWDTEAFF.

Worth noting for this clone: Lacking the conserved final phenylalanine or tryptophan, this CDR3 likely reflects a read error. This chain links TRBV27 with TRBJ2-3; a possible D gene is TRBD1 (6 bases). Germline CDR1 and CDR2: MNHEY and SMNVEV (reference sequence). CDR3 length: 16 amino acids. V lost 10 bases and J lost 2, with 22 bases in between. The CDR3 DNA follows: TGTGCCAACACCCCCTCCCGGGACAACTTCACAGATACGCAGTATATT. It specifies CANTPSRDNFTDTQYI.